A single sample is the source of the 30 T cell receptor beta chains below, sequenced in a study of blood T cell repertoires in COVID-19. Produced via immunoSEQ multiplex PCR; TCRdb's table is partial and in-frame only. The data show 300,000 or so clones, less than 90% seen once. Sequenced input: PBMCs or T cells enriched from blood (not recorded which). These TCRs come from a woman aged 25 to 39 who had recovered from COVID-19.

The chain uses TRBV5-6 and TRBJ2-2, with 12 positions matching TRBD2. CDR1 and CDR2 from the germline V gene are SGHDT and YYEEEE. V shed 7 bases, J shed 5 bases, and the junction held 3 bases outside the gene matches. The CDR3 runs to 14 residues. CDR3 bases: TGTGCCAGCGTGACTAGCGGGGGAACCGGGGAGCTGTTTTTT. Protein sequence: CASVTSGGTGELFF. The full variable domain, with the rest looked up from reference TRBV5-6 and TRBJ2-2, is DAGVTQSPTHLIKTRGQQVTLRCSPKSGHDTVSWYQQALGQGPQFIFQYYEEEERQRGNFPDRFSGHQFPNYSSELNVNALLLGDSALYLCASVTSGGTGELFFGEGSRLTVL.

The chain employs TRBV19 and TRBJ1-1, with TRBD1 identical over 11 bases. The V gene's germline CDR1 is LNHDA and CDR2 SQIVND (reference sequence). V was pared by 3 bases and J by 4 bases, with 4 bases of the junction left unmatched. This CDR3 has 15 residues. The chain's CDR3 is CASSMGQGVSTEAFF. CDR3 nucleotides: TGTGCCAGTAGTATGGGACAGGGGGTTAGCACTGAAGCTTTCTTT.

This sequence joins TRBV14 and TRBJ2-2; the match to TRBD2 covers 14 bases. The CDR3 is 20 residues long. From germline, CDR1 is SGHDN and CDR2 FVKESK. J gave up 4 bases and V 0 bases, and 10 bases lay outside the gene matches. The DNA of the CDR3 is TGTGCCAGCAGCCAAGAGGCCCCGACTAGCGGGGGGGCCCGCACCGGGGAGCTGTTTTTT. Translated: CASSQEAPTSGGARTGELFF.

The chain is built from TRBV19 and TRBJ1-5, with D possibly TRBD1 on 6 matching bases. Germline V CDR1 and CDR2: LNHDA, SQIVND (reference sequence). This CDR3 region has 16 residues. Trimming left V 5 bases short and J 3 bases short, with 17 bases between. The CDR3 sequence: CASSHLPGQHNQPQHF. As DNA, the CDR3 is TGTGCCAGTAGTCATCTGCCGGGACAACACAATCAGCCCCAGCATTTT.

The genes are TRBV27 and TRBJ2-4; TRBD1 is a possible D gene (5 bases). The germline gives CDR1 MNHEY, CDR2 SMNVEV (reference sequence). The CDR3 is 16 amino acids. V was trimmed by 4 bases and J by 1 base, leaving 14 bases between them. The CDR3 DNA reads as TGTGCCAGCAGTTGGTCCCAGGGCCTGGCCAAAAACATTCAGTACTTC. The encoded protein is CASSWSQGLAKNIQYF.

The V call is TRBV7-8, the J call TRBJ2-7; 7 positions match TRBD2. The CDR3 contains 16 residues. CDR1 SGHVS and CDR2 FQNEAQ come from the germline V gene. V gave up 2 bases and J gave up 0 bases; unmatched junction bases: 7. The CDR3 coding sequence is TGTGCCAGCAGCTTAAGCGGGACCATTCCCTCCTACGAGCAGTACTTC. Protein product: CASSLSGTIPSYEQYF.

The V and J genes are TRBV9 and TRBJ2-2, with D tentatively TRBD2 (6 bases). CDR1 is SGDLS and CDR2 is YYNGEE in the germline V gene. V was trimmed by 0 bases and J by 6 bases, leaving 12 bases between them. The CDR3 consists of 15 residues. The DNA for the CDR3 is TGTGCCAGCAGCGTAGCTGGCGGGGCCCCCGGGGAGCTGTTTTTT. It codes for CASSVAGGAPGELFF.

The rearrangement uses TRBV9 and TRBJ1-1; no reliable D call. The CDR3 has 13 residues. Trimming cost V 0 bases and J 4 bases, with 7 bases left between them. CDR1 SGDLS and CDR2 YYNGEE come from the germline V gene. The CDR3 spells CASSVGSTTEAFF. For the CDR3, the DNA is TGTGCCAGCAGCGTAGGCTCTACCACTGAAGCTTTCTTT.

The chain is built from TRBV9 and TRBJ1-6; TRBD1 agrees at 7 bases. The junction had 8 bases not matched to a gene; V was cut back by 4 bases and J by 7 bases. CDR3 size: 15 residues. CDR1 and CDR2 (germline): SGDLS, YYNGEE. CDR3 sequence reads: CASSTATGYNSPLHF. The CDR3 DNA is TGTGCCAGCAGCACAGCGACAGGGTACAATTCACCCCTCCACTTT.

The CDR3 DNA sequence: TGTGCCAGTGCCTCCGGGACAGGGCATGAAAAACTGTTTTTT. Residues: CASASGTGHEKLFF. The chain carries TRBV19 and TRBJ1-4, with 9 bases matching TRBD1. The CDR3 runs 14 residues. Germline lookup yields CDR1 LNHDA and CDR2 SQIVND (reference sequence). The ends lost 8 bases at V and 6 bases at J; junction bases unmatched: 7.

CDR3 sequence: CASSLNSGVRYTF. The CDR3 DNA sequence: TGTGCCAGCAGTTTAAATTCGGGAGTCCGGTACACCTTC. This chain joins TRBV27 and TRBJ1-2; no definite D call. The CDR3 is made up of 13 amino acids. Germline V lookup: CDR1 MNHEY, CDR2 SMNVEV (reference sequence). V was pared by 2 bases and J by 11 bases, with 15 bases between.

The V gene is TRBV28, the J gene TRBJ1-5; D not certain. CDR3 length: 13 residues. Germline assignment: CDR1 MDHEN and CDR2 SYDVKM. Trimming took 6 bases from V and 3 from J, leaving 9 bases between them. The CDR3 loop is CASSSPPNQPQHF. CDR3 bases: TGTGCCAGCAGCTCTCCCCCCAATCAGCCCCAGCATTTT.

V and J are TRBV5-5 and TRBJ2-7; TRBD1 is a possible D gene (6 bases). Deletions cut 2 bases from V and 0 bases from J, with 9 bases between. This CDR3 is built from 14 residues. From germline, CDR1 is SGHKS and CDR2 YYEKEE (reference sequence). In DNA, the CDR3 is TGTGCCAGCAGCTTAAACAGGGCCTCCTACGAGCAGTACTTC. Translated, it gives CASSLNRASYEQYF. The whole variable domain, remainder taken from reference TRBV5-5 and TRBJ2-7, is DAGVTQSPTHLIKTRGQQVTLRCSPISGHKSVSWYQQVLGQGPQFIFQYYEKEERGRGNFPDRFSARQFPNYSSELNVNALLLGDSALYLCASSLNRASYEQYFGPGTRLTVT.

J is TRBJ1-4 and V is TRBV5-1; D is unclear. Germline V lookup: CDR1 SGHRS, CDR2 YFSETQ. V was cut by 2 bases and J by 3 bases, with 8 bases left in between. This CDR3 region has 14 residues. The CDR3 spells CASSLARANEKLFF. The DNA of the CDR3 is TGCGCCAGCAGCTTAGCACGGGCTAATGAAAAACTGTTTTTT.

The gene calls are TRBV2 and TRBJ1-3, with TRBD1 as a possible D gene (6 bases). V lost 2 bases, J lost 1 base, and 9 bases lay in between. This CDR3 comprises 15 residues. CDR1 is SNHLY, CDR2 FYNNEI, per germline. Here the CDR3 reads CASSEQQGSGNTIYF. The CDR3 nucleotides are TGTGCCAGCAGTGAACAACAGGGATCTGGAAACACCATATATTTT.

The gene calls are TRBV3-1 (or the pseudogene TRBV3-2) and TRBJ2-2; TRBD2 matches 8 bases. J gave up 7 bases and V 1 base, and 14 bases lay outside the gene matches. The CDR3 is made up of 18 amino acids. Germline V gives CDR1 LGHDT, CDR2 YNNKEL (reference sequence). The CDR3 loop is CASSQGALVAGGFGELFF. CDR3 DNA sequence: TGTGCCAGCAGCCAAGGGGCCCTGGTGGCGGGGGGATTCGGGGAGCTGTTTTTT.

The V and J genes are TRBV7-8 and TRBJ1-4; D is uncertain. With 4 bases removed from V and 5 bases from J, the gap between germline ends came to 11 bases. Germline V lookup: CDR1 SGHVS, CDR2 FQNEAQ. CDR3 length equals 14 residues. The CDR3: CASSSTAANEKLFF. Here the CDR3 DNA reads TGTGCCAGCAGCTCAACAGCTGCGAATGAAAAACTGTTTTTT. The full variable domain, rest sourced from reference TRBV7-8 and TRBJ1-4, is GAGVSQSPRYKVAKRGQDVALRCDPISGHVSLFWYQQALGQGPEFLTYFQNEAQLDKSGLPSDRFFAERPEGSVSTLKIQRTQQEDSAVYLCASSSTAANEKLFFGSGTQLSVL.

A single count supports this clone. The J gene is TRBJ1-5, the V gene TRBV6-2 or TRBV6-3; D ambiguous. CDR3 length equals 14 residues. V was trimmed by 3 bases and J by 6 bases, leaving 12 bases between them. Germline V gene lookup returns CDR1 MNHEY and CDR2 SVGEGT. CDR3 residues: CASSYYRVSQPQHF. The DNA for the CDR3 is TGTGCCAGCAGTTATTATCGAGTAAGTCAGCCCCAGCATTTT.

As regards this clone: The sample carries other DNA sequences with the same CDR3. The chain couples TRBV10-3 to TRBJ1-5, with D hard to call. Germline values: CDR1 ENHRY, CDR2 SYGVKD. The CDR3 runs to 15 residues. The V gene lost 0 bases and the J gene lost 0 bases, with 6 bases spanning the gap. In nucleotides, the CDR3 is TGTGCCATCAGTGAGTCCGGTGATAGCAATCAGCCCCAGCATTTT. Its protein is CAISESGDSNQPQHF.

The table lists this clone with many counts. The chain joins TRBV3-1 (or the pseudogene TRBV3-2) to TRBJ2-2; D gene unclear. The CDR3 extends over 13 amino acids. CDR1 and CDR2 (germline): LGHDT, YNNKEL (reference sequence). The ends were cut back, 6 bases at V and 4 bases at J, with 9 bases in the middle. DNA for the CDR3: TGTGCCAGCAGAGAGGAAGGCACCGGGGAGCTGTTTTTT. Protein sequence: CASREEGTGELFF.

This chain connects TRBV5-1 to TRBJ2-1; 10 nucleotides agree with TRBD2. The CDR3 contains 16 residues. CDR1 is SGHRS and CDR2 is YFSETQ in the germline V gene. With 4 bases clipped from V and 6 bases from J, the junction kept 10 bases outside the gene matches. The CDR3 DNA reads TGCGCCAGCAGCCCCCAACTAGCGGGGCTCGGCAATGAGCAGTTCTTC. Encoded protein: CASSPQLAGLGNEQFF.

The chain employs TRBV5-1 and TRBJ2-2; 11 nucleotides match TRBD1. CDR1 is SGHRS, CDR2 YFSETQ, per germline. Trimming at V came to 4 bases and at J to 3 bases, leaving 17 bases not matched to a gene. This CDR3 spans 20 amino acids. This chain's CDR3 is CASSPTMDRGRLVDTGELFF. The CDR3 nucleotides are TGCGCCAGCAGCCCTACTATGGACAGGGGGCGATTGGTGGACACCGGGGAGCTGTTTTTT. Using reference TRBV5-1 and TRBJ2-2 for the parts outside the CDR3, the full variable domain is KAGVTQTPRYLIKTRGQQVTLSCSPISGHRSVSWYQQTPGQGLQFLFEYFSETQRNKGNFPGRFSGRQFSNSRSEMNVSTLELGDSALYLCASSPTMDRGRLVDTGELFFGEGSRLTVL.

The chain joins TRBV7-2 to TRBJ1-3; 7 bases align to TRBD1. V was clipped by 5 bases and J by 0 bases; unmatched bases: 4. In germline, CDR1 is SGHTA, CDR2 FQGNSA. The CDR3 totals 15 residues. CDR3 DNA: TGTGCCAGCAGCCTACAGGGGAGCTCTGGAAACACCATATATTTT. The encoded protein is CASSLQGSSGNTIYF. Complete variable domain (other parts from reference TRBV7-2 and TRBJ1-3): GAGVSQSPSNKVTEKGKDVELRCDPISGHTALYWYRQSLGQGLEFLIYFQGNSAPDKSGLPSDRFSAERTGGSVSTLTIQRTQQEDSAVYLCASSLQGSSGNTIYFGEGSWLTVV.

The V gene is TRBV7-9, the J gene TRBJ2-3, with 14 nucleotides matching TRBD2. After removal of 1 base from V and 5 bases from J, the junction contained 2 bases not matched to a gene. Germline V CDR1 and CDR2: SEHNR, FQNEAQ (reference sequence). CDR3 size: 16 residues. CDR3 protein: CASSLGLAGGQDTQYF. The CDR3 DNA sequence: TGTGCCAGCAGCTTAGGACTAGCGGGGGGGCAAGATACGCAGTATTTT.

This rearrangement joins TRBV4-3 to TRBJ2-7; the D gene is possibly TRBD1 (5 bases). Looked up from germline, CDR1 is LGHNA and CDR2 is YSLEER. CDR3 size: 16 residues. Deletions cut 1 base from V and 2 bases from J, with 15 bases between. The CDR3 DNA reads TGCGCCAGCAGCCAAGTTGGGGCAGGGCCTACCTACGAGCAGTACTTC. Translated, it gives CASSQVGAGPTYEQYF.

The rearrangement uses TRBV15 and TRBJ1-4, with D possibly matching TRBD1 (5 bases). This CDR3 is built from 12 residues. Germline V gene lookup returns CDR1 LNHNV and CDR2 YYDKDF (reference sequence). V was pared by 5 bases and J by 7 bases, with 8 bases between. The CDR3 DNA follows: TGTGCCACCAGCTGGGGGGGTGAAAAACTGTTTTTT. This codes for CATSWGGEKLFF.

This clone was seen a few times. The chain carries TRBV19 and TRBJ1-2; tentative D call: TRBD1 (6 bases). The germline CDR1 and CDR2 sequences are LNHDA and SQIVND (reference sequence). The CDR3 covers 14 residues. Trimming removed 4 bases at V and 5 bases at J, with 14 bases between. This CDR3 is CASSTLQGYYGYTF. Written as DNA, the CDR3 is TGTGCCAGTAGTACATTACAGGGCTATTATGGCTACACCTTC.

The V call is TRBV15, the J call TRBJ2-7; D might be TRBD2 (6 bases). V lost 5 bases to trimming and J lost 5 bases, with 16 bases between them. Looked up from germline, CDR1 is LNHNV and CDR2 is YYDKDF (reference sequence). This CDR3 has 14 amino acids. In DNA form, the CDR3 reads TGTGCCACCAGCGAATTACTGGGGGGTCACGAGCAGTACTTC. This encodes CATSELLGGHEQYF. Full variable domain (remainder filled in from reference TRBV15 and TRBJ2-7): DAMVIQNPRYQVTQFGKPVTLSCSQTLNHNVMYWYQQKSSQAPKLLFHYYDKDFNNEADTPDNFQSRRPNTSFCFLDIRSPGLGDTAMYLCATSELLGGHEQYFGPGTRLTVT.

In nucleotides, the CDR3 is TGTGCCAGCAGCATCTCACAGGAGTGGGACACTGAAGCTTTCTTT. Its protein product is CASSISQEWDTEAFF. This rearrangement joins TRBV7-9 to TRBJ1-1; TRBD1 might be the D (5 bases). The CDR3 extends over 15 amino acids. Germline CDR1 reads SEHNR; CDR2 reads FQNEAQ (reference sequence). V was clipped by 5 bases and J by 3 bases, with 16 bases between them.

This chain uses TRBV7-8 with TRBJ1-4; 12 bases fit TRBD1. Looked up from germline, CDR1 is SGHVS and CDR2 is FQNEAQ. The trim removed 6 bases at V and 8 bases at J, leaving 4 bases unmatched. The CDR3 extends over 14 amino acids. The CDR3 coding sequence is TGTGCCAGCAGTTGGGGACAGGGGGCAGAAAAACTGTTTTTT. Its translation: CASSWGQGAEKLFF.